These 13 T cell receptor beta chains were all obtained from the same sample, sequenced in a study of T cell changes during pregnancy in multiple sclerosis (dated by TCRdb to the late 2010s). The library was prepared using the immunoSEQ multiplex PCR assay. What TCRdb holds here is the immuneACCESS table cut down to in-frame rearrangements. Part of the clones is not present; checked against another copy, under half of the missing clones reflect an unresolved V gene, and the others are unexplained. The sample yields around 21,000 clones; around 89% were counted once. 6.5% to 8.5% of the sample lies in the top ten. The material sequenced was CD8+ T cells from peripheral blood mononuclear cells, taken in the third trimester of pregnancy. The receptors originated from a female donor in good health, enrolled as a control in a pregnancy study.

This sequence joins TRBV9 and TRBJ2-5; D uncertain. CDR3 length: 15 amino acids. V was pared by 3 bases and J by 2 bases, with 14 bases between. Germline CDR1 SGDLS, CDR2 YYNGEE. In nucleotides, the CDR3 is TGTGCCAGCAGCGCCCATACGACACCTCAAGAGACCCAGTACTTC. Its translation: CASSAHTTPQETQYF.

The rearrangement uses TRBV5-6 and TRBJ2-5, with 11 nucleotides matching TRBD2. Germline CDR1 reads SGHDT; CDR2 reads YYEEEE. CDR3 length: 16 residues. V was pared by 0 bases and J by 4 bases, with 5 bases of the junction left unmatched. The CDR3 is CASSLALAGGPETQYF. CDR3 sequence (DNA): TGTGCCAGCAGCTTGGCCTTAGCGGGGGGGCCAGAGACCCAGTACTTC.

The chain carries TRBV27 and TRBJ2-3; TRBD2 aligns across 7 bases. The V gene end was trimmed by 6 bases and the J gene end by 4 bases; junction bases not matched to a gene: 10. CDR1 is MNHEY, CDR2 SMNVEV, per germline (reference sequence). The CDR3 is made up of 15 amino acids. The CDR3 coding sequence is TGTGCCAGCAGGACTGACGGGGGAGGGGCAGATACGCAGTATTTT. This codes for CASRTDGGGADTQYF.

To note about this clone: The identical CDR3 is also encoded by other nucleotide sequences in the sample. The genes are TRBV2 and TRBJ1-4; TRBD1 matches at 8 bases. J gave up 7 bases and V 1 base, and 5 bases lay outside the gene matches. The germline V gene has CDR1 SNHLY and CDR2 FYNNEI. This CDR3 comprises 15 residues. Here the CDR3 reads CASSEGTGIGEKLFF. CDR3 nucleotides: TGTGCCAGCAGTGAAGGGACAGGGATTGGTGAAAAACTGTTTTTT.

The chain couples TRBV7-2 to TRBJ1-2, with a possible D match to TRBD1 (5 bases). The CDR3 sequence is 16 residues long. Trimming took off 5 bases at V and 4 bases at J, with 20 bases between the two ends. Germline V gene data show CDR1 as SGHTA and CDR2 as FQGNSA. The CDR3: CASSPTLTVGSYGYTF. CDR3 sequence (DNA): TGTGCCAGCAGCCCTACCCTGACAGTCGGCTCCTATGGCTACACCTTC.

CDR3 sequence reads: CASSIGPAAAGPTGELFF. The CDR3 region has the DNA TGTGCCAGTAGTATAGGTCCCGCCGCTGCGGGGCCCACCGGGGAGCTGTTTTTT. The chain uses TRBV19 and TRBJ2-2; tentative D call: TRBD2 (6 bases). The CDR3 has 18 residues. Trimming took 1 base from V and 4 from J, leaving 19 bases between them. Germline V gives CDR1 LNHDA, CDR2 SQIVND (reference sequence).

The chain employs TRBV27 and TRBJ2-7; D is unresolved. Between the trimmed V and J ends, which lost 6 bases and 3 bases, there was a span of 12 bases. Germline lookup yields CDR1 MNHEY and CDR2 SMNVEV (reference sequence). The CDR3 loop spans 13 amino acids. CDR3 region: CASSREADYEQYF. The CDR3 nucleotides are TGTGCCAGCAGCCGAGAAGCCGACTACGAGCAGTACTTC.

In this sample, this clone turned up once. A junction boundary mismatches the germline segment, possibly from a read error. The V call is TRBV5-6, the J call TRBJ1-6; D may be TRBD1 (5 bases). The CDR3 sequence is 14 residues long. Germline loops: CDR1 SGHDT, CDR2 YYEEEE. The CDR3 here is CAGSPRVLNSPLHF. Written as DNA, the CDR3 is TGTGCCGGCAGCCCCAGGGTCCTTAATTCACCCCTCCACTTT.

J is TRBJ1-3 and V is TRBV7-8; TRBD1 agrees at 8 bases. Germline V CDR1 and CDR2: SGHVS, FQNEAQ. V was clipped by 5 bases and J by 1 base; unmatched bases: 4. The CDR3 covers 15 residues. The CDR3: CASSIGQGSGNTIYF. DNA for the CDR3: TGTGCCAGCAGCATCGGACAGGGTTCTGGAAACACCATATATTTT.

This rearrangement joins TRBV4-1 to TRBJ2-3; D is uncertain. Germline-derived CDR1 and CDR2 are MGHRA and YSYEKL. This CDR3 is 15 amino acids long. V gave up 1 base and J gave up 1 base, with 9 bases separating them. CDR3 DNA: TGCGCCAGCAGCCAAGTGGCCTTTGGCACAGATACGCAGTATTTT. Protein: CASSQVAFGTDTQYF.

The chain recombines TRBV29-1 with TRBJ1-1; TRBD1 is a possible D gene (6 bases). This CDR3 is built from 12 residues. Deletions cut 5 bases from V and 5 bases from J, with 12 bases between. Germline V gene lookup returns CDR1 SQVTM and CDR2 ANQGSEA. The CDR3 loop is CSVQGGGTEAFF. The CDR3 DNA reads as TGCAGCGTTCAAGGGGGAGGAACTGAAGCTTTCTTT.

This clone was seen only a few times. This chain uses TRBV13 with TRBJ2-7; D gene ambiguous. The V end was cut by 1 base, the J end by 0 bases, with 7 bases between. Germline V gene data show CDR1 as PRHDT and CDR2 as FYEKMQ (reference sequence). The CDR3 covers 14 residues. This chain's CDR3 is CASSLVSASYEQYF. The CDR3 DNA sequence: TGTGCCAGCAGCTTAGTTAGTGCCTCCTACGAGCAGTACTTC.

DNA of the CDR3: TGCGCCAGCAGCCAGTCTAGCGGGAGCTCCTACAATGAGCAGTTCTTC. This sequence encodes CASSQSSGSSYNEQFF. The chain employs TRBV4-1 and TRBJ2-1; 10 bases align to TRBD2. CDR1 is MGHRA, CDR2 YSYEKL, per germline. Unmatched junction bases numbered 2, after V lost 3 bases and J lost 0 bases. The CDR3 totals 16 residues.